This entry lists 7 T cell receptor beta chains sequenced from one sample in a study of CD8+ T cells in alopecia areata. As to treatment: oral pan-JAK inhibitor, 5-10 mg twice daily. Extraction of RNA preceded its reverse transcription into cDNA, which served as the sequencing template. Clones were read by immunoSEQ multiplex PCR, and TCRdb kept only the in-frame ones, dropping some. This table holds 200,000 to 250,000 clones, around 57% found once. Sequenced here: CD4+ T cells sorted from blood, sampled at week 4, from a patient treated with tofacitinib. The source is a human donor with alopecia areata.

This clone appeared a single time. The DNA for the CDR3 is TGTGCCTGGACTCGTATCCTCGATAATTCACCCCTCCACTTT. This encodes CAWTRILDNSPLHF. The chain has TRBV30 and TRBJ1-6; D ambiguous. The CDR3 spans 14 residues. V was clipped by 4 bases and J by 5 bases, with 12 bases between them. Germline CDR1 and CDR2: GTSNPN and SVGIG (reference sequence).

J is TRBJ1-2 and V is TRBV29-1; D remains ambiguous. V was cut by 3 bases and J by 3 bases, with 5 bases left in between. Germline V gives CDR1 SQVTM, CDR2 ANQGSEA. CDR3 size: 11 residues. The CDR3 protein is CSVDLYYGYTF. CDR3 DNA sequence: TGCAGCGTTGATTTATACTATGGCTACACCTTC.

CDR3 in amino acids: CASSKGGTGKNIQYF. DNA for the CDR3: TGTGCCAGTAGTAAGGGGGGTACAGGGAAAAACATTCAGTACTTC. This chain uses TRBV19 with TRBJ2-4, with D perhaps given as TRBD1 or TRBD2 (6 bases each). The V and J ends lost 4 bases and 4 bases respectively, with 14 bases between them. There are 15 residues in the CDR3. Germline values: CDR1 LNHDA, CDR2 SQIVND (reference sequence).

The chain uses TRBV30 and TRBJ2-5, with D perhaps matching TRBD1 or TRBD2 (6 bases each). V lost 1 base, J lost 5 bases, and 23 bases lay in between. Germline V gives CDR1 GTSNPN, CDR2 SVGIG (reference sequence). The length of the CDR3 is 17 residues. CDR3 in amino acids: CAWSERGRRRPGETQYF. For the CDR3, the DNA is TGTGCCTGGAGTGAAAGGGGGAGGAGAAGGCCAGGGGAGACCCAGTACTTC.

The chain is built from TRBV29-1 and TRBJ2-2; 8 bases fit TRBD1. Germline CDR1 reads SQVTM; CDR2 reads ANQGSEA. The CDR3 totals 15 residues. V lost 5 bases to trimming and J lost 0 bases; unmatched junction nucleotides: 5. The CDR3 loop reads CSVRPGGANTGELFF. The DNA of the CDR3 is TGCAGCGTTCGACCAGGGGGCGCGAACACCGGGGAGCTGTTTTTT.

The rearrangement links TRBV5-1 to TRBJ2-1; D gene unclear. The CDR3 loop spans 13 amino acids. The ends were cut back, 3 bases at V and 13 bases at J, with 17 bases in the middle. CDR1 SGHRS and CDR2 YFSETQ come from the germline V gene. CDR3 DNA: TGCGCCAGCAGCTCAGCCGCTACTACTAATCAGTTCTTC. This sequence encodes CASSSAATTNQFF.

This clone was found a few times. V gene TRBV6-6 combines with J gene TRBJ2-1, with D perhaps matching TRBD2 (5 bases). The CDR3 covers 14 residues. Per germline, CDR1 MNHNY and CDR2 SVGAGI (reference sequence). V was shortened by 8 bases and J by 0 bases, with 11 bases between the two germline ends. The CDR3 spells CASSRELSYNEQFF. The CDR3 DNA reads TGTGCCAGCTCACGGGAACTCTCCTACAATGAGCAGTTCTTC.